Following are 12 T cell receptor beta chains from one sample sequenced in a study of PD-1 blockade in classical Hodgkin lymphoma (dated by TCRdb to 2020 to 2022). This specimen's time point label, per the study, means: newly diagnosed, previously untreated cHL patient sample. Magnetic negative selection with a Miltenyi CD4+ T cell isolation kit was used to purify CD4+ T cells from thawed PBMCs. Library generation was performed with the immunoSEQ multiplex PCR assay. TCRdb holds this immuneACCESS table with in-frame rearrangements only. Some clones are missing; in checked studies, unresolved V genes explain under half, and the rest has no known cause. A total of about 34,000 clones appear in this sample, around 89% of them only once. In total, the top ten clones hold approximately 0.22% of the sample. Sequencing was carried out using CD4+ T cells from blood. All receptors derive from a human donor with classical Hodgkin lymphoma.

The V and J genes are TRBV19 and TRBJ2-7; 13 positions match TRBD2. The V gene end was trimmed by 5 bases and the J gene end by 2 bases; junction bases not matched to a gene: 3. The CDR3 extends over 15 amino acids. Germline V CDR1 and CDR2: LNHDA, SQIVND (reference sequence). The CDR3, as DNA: TGTGCCAGTAGTGTCGGACTAGCGGGAGCCTACGAGCAGTACTTC. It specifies CASSVGLAGAYEQYF.

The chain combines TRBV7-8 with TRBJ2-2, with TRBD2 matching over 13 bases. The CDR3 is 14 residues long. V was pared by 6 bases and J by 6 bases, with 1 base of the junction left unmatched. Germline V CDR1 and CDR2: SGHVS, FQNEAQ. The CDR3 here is CASRGLAGAGELFF. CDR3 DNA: TGTGCCAGCAGAGGACTAGCGGGAGCCGGGGAGCTGTTTTTT.

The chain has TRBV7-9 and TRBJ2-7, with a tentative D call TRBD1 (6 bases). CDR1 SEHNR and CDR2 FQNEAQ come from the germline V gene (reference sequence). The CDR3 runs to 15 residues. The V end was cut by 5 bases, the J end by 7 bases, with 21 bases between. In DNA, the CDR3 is TGTGCCAGCAGCCCGGGACAATCCACCTTCGGGGAGCAGTACTTC. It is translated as CASSPGQSTFGEQYF.

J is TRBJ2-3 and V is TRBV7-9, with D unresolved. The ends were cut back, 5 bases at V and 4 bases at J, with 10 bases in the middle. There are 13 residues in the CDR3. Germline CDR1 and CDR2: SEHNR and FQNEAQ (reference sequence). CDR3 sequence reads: CASSPSGADTQYF. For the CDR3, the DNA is TGTGCCAGCAGCCCTTCAGGCGCAGATACGCAGTATTTT.

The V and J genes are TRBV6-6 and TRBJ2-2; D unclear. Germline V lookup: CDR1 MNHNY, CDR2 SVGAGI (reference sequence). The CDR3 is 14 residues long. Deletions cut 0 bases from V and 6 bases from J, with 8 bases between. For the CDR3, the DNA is TGTGCCAGCAGTTACTCTTCATTAGCCGGGGAGCTGTTTTTT. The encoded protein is CASSYSSLAGELFF.

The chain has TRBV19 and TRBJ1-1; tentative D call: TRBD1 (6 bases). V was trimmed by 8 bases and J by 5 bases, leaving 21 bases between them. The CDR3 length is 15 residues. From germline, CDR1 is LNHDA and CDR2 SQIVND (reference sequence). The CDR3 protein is CASQIHRAGRTEAFF. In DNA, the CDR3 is TGTGCCAGTCAAATACACAGGGCCGGAAGAACTGAAGCTTTCTTT.

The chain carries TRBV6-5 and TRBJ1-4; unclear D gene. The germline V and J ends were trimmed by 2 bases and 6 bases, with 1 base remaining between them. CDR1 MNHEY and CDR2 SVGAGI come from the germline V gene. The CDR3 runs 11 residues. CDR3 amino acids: CASSYHEKLFF. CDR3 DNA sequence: TGTGCCAGCAGTTACCATGAAAAACTGTTTTTT.

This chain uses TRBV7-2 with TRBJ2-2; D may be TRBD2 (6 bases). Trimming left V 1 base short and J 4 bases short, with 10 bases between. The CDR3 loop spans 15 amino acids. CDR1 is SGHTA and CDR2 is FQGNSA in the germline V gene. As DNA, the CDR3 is TGTGCCAGCAGCTTAGAGGTGGGGGGCACCGGGGAGCTGTTTTTT. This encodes CASSLEVGGTGELFF.

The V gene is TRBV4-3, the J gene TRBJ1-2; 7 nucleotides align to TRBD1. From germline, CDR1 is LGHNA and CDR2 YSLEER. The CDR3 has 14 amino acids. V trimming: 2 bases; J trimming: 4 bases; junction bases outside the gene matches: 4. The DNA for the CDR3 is TGCGCCAGCAGCCAATCCCGGGACAGCTATGGCTACACCTTC. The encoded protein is CASSQSRDSYGYTF.

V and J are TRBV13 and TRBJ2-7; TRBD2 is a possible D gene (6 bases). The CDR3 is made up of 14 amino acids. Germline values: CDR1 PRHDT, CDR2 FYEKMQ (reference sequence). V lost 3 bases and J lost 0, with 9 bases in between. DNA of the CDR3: TGTGCCAGCAGCTTCCGGGACTTCTCCTACGAGCAGTACTTC. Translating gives CASSFRDFSYEQYF.

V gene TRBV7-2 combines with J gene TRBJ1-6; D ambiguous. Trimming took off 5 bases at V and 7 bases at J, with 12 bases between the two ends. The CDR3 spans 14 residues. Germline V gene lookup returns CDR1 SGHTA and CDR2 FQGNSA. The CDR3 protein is CASSHGRNNSPLHF. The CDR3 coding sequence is TGTGCCAGCAGCCATGGACGTAACAATTCACCCCTCCACTTT.

CDR3 coding DNA: TGTGCCAGCAGCCGTGGGGTCTCCTACAATGAGCAGTTCTTC. Amino acids: CASSRGVSYNEQFF. The chain joins TRBV6-1 to TRBJ2-1; D unresolved. V was shortened by 6 bases and J by 0 bases, with 9 bases between the two germline ends. The germline V gene has CDR1 MNHNS and CDR2 SASEGT. The CDR3 covers 14 residues.